The sequence of this TCR beta chain was determined in a study of T cell responses to AZD1222 COVID-19 vaccine (dated by TCRdb to the early 2020s). For the study in its entirety: TCR sequencing covered fewer than 250 trial participants: some 210 given two doses of AZD1222 and 26 given two doses of MenACWY control vaccine. Enrollment into the trials was organized by age into subgroups of 18-55, 56-69 and 70-plus years, and those subgroups contained approximately 160, 26 and 62 TCR-sequenced participants, respectively. Points the paper makes about the study in general: In the small 56-69-year group, the increase in depth fell short of significance, most likely because of low power. Nearly half of unique spike-specific TCRs reportedly recognized epitopes outside regions mutated in the B.1.351 and B.1.1.7 variants. Participants were mostly white British and included more females than males, and it was suggested by the authors that clonal diversity may have been underestimated. Because no day 14 peak-response samples were available, the repertoires could be characterized only after the peak T cell response. The whole spike protein was spanned by vaccine-associated CD4 TCRs, and dominant responses were seen in regions 160-218 and 743-854. Conclusions about previously exposed vaccinees are limited, since just six AZD1222 recipients were seropositive for SARS-CoV-2 at baseline. After two AZD1222 doses, spike-specific TCR breadth and depth were significantly higher than at day 0 and than in MenACWY recipients.

Ends trimmed: V by 5 bases, J by 3 bases; bases unmatched to a gene: 3. CDR1 and CDR2, looked up from the germline V gene (reference sequence), are SEHNR and FQNEAQ. The CDR3, cysteine through phenylalanine, is 13 amino acids long. The read is trimmed to its CDR3 DNA, 39 bases read in frame from base 1. The CDR3 regions of human TCRbeta chains were subjected to immunosequencing. In the source study's methods: TCRs in the repertoires were compared against a reference library of SARS-CoV-2-specific TCRs that had been generated with the MIRA antigen-specificity platform. Breadth was defined as the fraction of unique TCRs that were SARS-CoV-2-associated, and depth was defined as the fraction of total T cells that were SARS-CoV-2-associated. Using the MIRA data, each spike-specific TCR was assigned both to the spike region to which the TCR was reactive and to a CD4 or CD8 class. Log10-transformed breadth and depth values were compared by one-way ANOVA with Sidak's multiple comparisons tests. TCRdb obtained this table from immuneACCESS and retained in-frame rearrangements with V and J assigned. These tables miss some clones; where compared with another copy, unresolved V genes account for less than half of the shortfall, and the remainder is unexplained. Clone size and V and J calls were adopted from that table, with D and trimming inferred from the DNA. A total of 110,000 or so clones appear in this sample, about nine tenths of them only once. The ten largest clones add up to 3.1% of the sample.

What the time point label conveys for this sample: baseline before first vaccination. Taken with the paper, the label for treatment or condition translates to: meningococcal conjugate vaccine given as trial control. Vaccinee samples were obtained from the UK trials COV001 and COV002, which included a single-blind randomized controlled phase 2/3 trial of AZD1222 (ChAdOx1 nCoV-19) in healthy adults. For TCRbeta chain sequencing, PBMC samples were collected from trial participants at day 0 and at day 28 after the second dose. Comments on this clone: No cognate antigen has been identified for it. Base qualities are not at hand, and no much larger clone is one base apart.

The rearrangement combines TRBV7-9 with TRBJ1-2, with TRBD1 matching 7 junction bases. The input for sequencing was peripheral blood, taken on day 0 of MenACWY control vaccination. This receptor was obtained from an adult in good health. CDR3 reads: CASSPGQDYGYTF. In nucleotides, the sequence is TGTGCCAGCAGCCCCGGACAGGACTATGGCTACACCTTC.